The source of this TCR beta chain is a study of tumor-infiltrating lymphocytes in primary liver carcinoma. Study at large: Through surgical resection, the patients' primary liver carcinoma was treated. Patients, male and female, were 30 to 69 years old.

Extraction also yielded germline DNA, while blood RNA was obtained from unsorted whole blood. The input was 500 ng total RNA; TCR beta cDNA was made from it with a constant-region primer. ARM-PCR, slightly modified, supplied the TCR beta libraries through three nested multiplex PCR rounds. Both of the initial two PCR rounds ran for about 11 cycles and employed TRBV1-TRBV30 forward primers alongside a C-beta reverse primer. TCRdb re-called the multiplex PCR reads with MiXCR, one entry per CDR3 protein. The table has approximately 340,000 distinct CDR3 sequences, roughly 61% seen once; the top ten hold 5.5% to 8%. With 4 bases clipped from V and 16 bases from J, the junction kept 17 bases outside the gene matches. This CDR3 is built from 15 residues. The germline V gene has CDR1 SGHNT and CDR2 YENEEA.

The chain is built from TRBV11-3 and TRBJ2-1; 9 nucleotides align to TRBD1. Sequencing was done on a sample of peripheral blood. The TCR originated in a man in his forties with primary liver carcinoma and hepatitis B virus infection. The CDR3 here is CASSSRQGVGNGQFF. The CDR3 coding sequence is TGTGCCAGCAGCTCCAGACAGGGGGTAGGCAATGGGCAATTCTTC.